Below are 28 T cell receptor beta chains sequenced from a single sample in a study of shared clonotypes between healthy human individuals. Assay used: immunoSEQ multiplex PCR; TCRdb lists only in-frame clones, some missing. The repertoire includes about 2.4 million clones, 93% of them detected once, and approximately 0.37% sits in the top ten. Sequenced: naive CD4+ T cells from PBMCs. Specified subset: CD45RA+ positively selected. All receptors derive from a man between 18 and 35 years old in good health. Some clones in this sample may be carry-over from other donors' samples.

The chain combines TRBV7-2 with TRBJ1-5; TRBD1 agrees at 7 bases. The CDR3 runs to 16 residues. The V and J ends lost 0 bases and 6 bases, in that order; junction bases with no gene match: 8. The germline V gene encodes CDR1 SGHTA and CDR2 FQGNSA. The CDR3 is CASSLAGNRGPQPQHF. As DNA, the CDR3 is TGTGCCAGCAGCTTAGCCGGGAACAGGGGACCTCAGCCCCAGCATTTT.

This chain joins TRBV18 and TRBJ1-3; the D is unclear. The germline V gene has CDR1 KGHSH and CDR2 LQKENI. V was trimmed by 3 bases and J by 0 bases, leaving 15 bases between them. The CDR3 is made up of 17 amino acids. CDR3 in DNA: TGTGCCAGCTCACCTCTACCGGGCCTCCACTCTGGAAACACCATATATTTT. Its protein product is CASSPLPGLHSGNTIYF.

The rearrangement links TRBV30 to TRBJ2-6; D may be TRBD1 (6 bases). The germline V and J ends were trimmed by 5 bases and 0 bases, with 14 bases remaining between them. The germline CDR1 and CDR2 sequences are GTSNPN and SVGIG (reference sequence). The CDR3 length is 16 residues. CDR3 in amino acids: CAWQLYRDSGANVLTF. DNA for the CDR3: TGTGCCTGGCAACTTTACAGGGACTCTGGGGCCAACGTCCTGACTTTC. The full variable domain, in which reference TRBV30 and TRBJ2-6 provide the parts outside the CDR3, is SQTIHQWPATLVQPVGSPLSLECTVEGTSNPNLYWYRQAAGRGLQLLFYSVGIGQISSEVPQNLSASRPQDRQFILSSKKLLLSDSGFYLCAWQLYRDSGANVLTFGAGSRLTVL.

The chain links TRBV28 to TRBJ1-5; 9 bases match TRBD1. Germline V gives CDR1 MDHEN, CDR2 SYDVKM. V dropped 4 bases and J dropped 7; count of bases not matched to a gene: 11. This CDR3 contains 16 residues. The CDR3 spells CASSSLGTGRVQPQHF. The CDR3 nucleotides are TGTGCCAGCAGTTCCCTTGGGACAGGGAGGGTCCAGCCCCAGCATTTT.

Of note for this clone: Other DNA sequences in the same sample also yield this CDR3. The rearrangement links TRBV5-1 to TRBJ2-2; D is unclear. Germline V gives CDR1 SGHRS, CDR2 YFSETQ. The V end lost 2 bases, the J end lost 5 bases, and 4 bases lay between the germline ends. The CDR3 loop spans 12 amino acids. CDR3 in DNA: TGCGCCAGCAGCTTCCCTACCGGGGAGCTGTTTTTT. As protein: CASSFPTGELFF. The full variable domain, completed using reference TRBV5-1 and TRBJ2-2, is KAGVTQTPRYLIKTRGQQVTLSCSPISGHRSVSWYQQTPGQGLQFLFEYFSETQRNKGNFPGRFSGRQFSNSRSEMNVSTLELGDSALYLCASSFPTGELFFGEGSRLTVL.

This chain links TRBV5-1 with TRBJ2-2; TRBD2 matches at 9 bases. V dropped 2 bases and J dropped 0; count of bases not matched to a gene: 2. The CDR3 contains 16 residues. CDR1 and CDR2 from the germline V gene are SGHRS and YFSETQ. CDR3 sequence (DNA): TGCGCCAGCAGCTTCGCGGGAGGGCCGAACACCGGGGAGCTGTTTTTT. Its protein is CASSFAGGPNTGELFF.

In DNA form, the CDR3 reads TGTGCCAGCAGCATACGCACTGAGGGGAAGGGGCGGCAAGGCTACACCTTC. Its protein product is CASSIRTEGKGRQGYTF. This chain links TRBV5-4 with TRBJ1-2; D is perhaps TRBD1 (5 bases). Trimming shortened V by 4 bases and J by 8 bases, and 27 bases separated the two germline ends. This CDR3 region has 17 residues. The V gene's germline CDR1 is SGHNT and CDR2 YYREEE (reference sequence).

The chain combines TRBV7-2 with TRBJ2-7; no definite D call. The CDR3 extends over 15 amino acids. The germline V gene has CDR1 SGHTA and CDR2 FQGNSA. The V gene lost 1 base and the J gene lost 6 bases, with 16 bases spanning the gap. The CDR3 DNA reads as TGTGCCAGCAGCTTAGTGGGCCCTCGGGCGTCCGAGCAGTACTTC. Translated: CASSLVGPRASEQYF.

V usage is TRBV11-3 and J usage is TRBJ1-1; 9 bases match TRBD1. Germline CDR1 SGHNT, CDR2 YENEEA. The CDR3 sequence is 14 residues long. V lost 5 bases, J lost 1 base, and 2 bases stayed unmatched. CDR3 coding DNA: TGTGCCAGCAGCCCGACAGGGGGGAACACTGAAGCTTTCTTT. Translating gives CASSPTGGNTEAFF.

V usage is TRBV28 and J usage is TRBJ2-1; 8 positions agree with TRBD1. V lost 6 bases, J lost 1 base, and 8 bases stayed unmatched. Germline-derived CDR1 and CDR2 are MDHEN and SYDVKM. CDR3 size: 16 residues. The CDR3 is CASSLLGQGSYNEQFF. The CDR3 DNA follows: TGTGCCAGCAGCCTCCTCGGACAGGGTTCCTACAATGAGCAGTTCTTC.

This chain connects TRBV29-1 to TRBJ2-1; 8 bases line up with TRBD2. The V and J ends lost 2 bases and 5 bases, in that order; junction bases with no gene match: 5. CDR3 length: 14 residues. Germline V gene sequence: CDR1 SQVTM, CDR2 ANQGSEA. The CDR3 DNA follows: TGCAGCGTTGAAACTAGCGGAAAAAACAATGAGCAGTTCTTC. Translation: CSVETSGKNNEQFF.

This clone came up a few times. The chain carries TRBV9 and TRBJ1-1; maybe TRBD1 (5 bases). The CDR3 has 13 amino acids. Germline-derived CDR1 and CDR2 are SGDLS and YYNGEE. V lost 1 base to trimming and J lost 7 bases, with 11 bases between them. The CDR3 DNA sequence: TGTGCCAGCAGCGTATCGGGGCTCGGTGAAGCTTTCTTT. It translates to CASSVSGLGEAFF.

This clone was seen just once. The J gene is TRBJ2-2, the V gene TRBV6-1, with 8 positions matching TRBD2. Germline V gene sequence: CDR1 MNHNS, CDR2 SASEGT. This CDR3 has 15 amino acids. The V segment lost 4 bases and the J segment 6 bases; nucleotides outside the gene matches: 7. CDR3: CASSVPAGGPGELFF. CDR3 nucleotides: TGTGCCAGCAGTGTCCCGGCGGGAGGCCCCGGGGAGCTGTTTTTT.

The CDR3 region is CASSMGLAGDEQYF. The CDR3 DNA reads TGTGCCAGCTCAATGGGGCTAGCGGGAGACGAGCAGTACTTC. The chain joins TRBV18 to TRBJ2-7; 10 nucleotides line up with TRBD2. Germline V gives CDR1 KGHSH, CDR2 LQKENI. The junction had 6 bases not matched to a gene; V was cut back by 5 bases and J by 5 bases. The length of the CDR3 is 14 residues.

J is TRBJ2-1 and V is TRBV5-1, with a possible D match to TRBD2 (6 bases). Trimming cost V 4 bases and J 6 bases, with 17 bases left between them. This CDR3 contains 15 residues. Germline CDR1 is SGHRS and CDR2 is YFSETQ. CDR3 sequence reads: CASSGLAEGLNEQFF. The DNA for the CDR3 is TGCGCCAGCAGCGGATTAGCGGAAGGGCTCAATGAGCAGTTCTTC. Combining the CDR3 with reference TRBV5-1 and TRBJ2-1 gives the whole variable domain KAGVTQTPRYLIKTRGQQVTLSCSPISGHRSVSWYQQTPGQGLQFLFEYFSETQRNKGNFPGRFSGRQFSNSRSEMNVSTLELGDSALYLCASSGLAEGLNEQFFGPGTRLTVL.

The chain employs TRBV7-3 and TRBJ1-2; 7 nucleotides match TRBD1. This CDR3 region has 17 residues. J gave up 4 bases and V 1 base, and 12 bases lay outside the gene matches. The germline V gene has CDR1 SGHTA and CDR2 FQGTGA. CDR3 nucleotide sequence: TGTGCCAGCAGCTTAATTTTTGAAAGGGGGCTGGGCTATGGCTACACCTTC. This gives the protein CASSLIFERGLGYGYTF.

For this clone: The sample contains more than one DNA sequence encoding this CDR3. V gene TRBV28 combines with J gene TRBJ1-5; the D gene is possibly TRBD1 (5 bases). CDR1 is MDHEN and CDR2 is SYDVKM in the germline V gene. CDR3 length equals 14 residues. V was cut by 3 bases and J by 2 bases, with 8 bases left in between. CDR3: CASSLGTGNQPQHF. For the CDR3, the DNA is TGTGCCAGCAGTTTGGGGACGGGCAATCAGCCCCAGCATTTT.

The V call is TRBV10-1, the J call TRBJ2-3, with D possibly TRBD1 on 6 matching bases. CDR1 WNHNN and CDR2 SYGVQD come from the germline V gene (reference sequence). V was cut by 5 bases and J by 0 bases, with 9 bases left in between. This CDR3 has 14 amino acids. The CDR3 DNA reads TGCGCCAGCAGTCAAGGACAGAGCACAGATACGCAGTATTTT. This encodes CASSQGQSTDTQYF.

The chain joins TRBV7-9 to TRBJ2-7; 7 bases are a match to TRBD2. The trim removed 5 bases at V and 4 bases at J, leaving 8 bases unmatched. This CDR3 is built from 14 residues. Germline CDR1 is SEHNR and CDR2 is FQNEAQ (reference sequence). The CDR3 DNA reads as TGTGCCAGCAGCCGTCGGGCGGGACTATACGAGCAGTACTTC. This sequence encodes CASSRRAGLYEQYF.

The DNA for the CDR3 is TGTGCCAGCAGCGCCGCCAACAGGGGAGGGCTTTATGGCTACACCTTC. It encodes CASSAANRGGLYGYTF. The chain recombines TRBV9 with TRBJ1-2; 7 nucleotides align to TRBD1. V lost 3 bases to trimming and J lost 5 bases; unmatched junction nucleotides: 13. Germline loops: CDR1 SGDLS, CDR2 YYNGEE. CDR3 length: 16 residues. Full variable domain (missing parts from reference TRBV9 and TRBJ1-2): DSGVTQTPKHLITATGQRVTLRCSPRSGDLSVYWYQQSLDQGLQFLIQYYNGEERAKGNILERFSAQQFPDLHSELNLSSLELGDSALYFCASSAANRGGLYGYTFGSGTRLTVV.

The chain has TRBV7-8 and TRBJ2-1, with no clear D. V was pared by 3 bases and J by 2 bases, with 5 bases between. The germline V gene encodes CDR1 SGHVS and CDR2 FQNEAQ. The CDR3 sequence is 13 residues long. CDR3 sequence: CASSLQAYNEQFF. In DNA form, the CDR3 reads TGTGCCAGCAGCTTGCAGGCCTACAATGAGCAGTTCTTC. Drawing the rest from reference TRBV7-8 and TRBJ2-1, the complete variable domain is GAGVSQSPRYKVAKRGQDVALRCDPISGHVSLFWYQQALGQGPEFLTYFQNEAQLDKSGLPSDRFFAERPEGSVSTLKIQRTQQEDSAVYLCASSLQAYNEQFFGPGTRLTVL.

This clone was seen a few times. V gene TRBV2 combines with J gene TRBJ1-5; D is possibly TRBD1 (6 bases). CDR3 length: 14 amino acids. CDR1 and CDR2 from the germline V gene are SNHLY and FYNNEI. Deletions cut 7 bases from V and 5 bases from J, with 15 bases between. CDR3 protein: CASNPTGGYQPQHF. As DNA, the CDR3 is TGTGCCAGCAATCCAACGGGGGGCTATCAGCCCCAGCATTTT.

The chain is built from TRBV2 and TRBJ2-1, with no clear D. V was cut by 1 base and J by 6 bases, with 7 bases left in between. The length of the CDR3 is 13 residues. Germline CDR1 is SNHLY and CDR2 is FYNNEI. The CDR3 nucleotides are TGTGCCAGCAGTGAAGACGGAGTCAATGAGCAGTTCTTC. It is translated as CASSEDGVNEQFF.

The chain uses TRBV5-1 and TRBJ2-4, with 10 positions matching TRBD2. The germline gives CDR1 SGHRS, CDR2 YFSETQ. V lost 2 bases, J lost 0 bases, and 8 bases stayed unmatched. This CDR3 contains 18 residues. Here the CDR3 reads CASSFSSGRLIAKNIQYF. The CDR3 DNA follows: TGCGCCAGCAGCTTTTCTAGCGGGAGATTAATAGCCAAAAACATTCAGTACTTC.

The genes are TRBV28 and TRBJ2-3; 13 bases line up with TRBD2. The trim removed 3 bases at V and 0 bases at J, leaving 6 bases unmatched. Germline loops: CDR1 MDHEN, CDR2 SYDVKM. CDR3 length: 18 residues. The CDR3 loop is CASSFLGLAGLSTDTQYF. CDR3 nucleotide sequence: TGTGCCAGCAGTTTCTTGGGACTAGCGGGACTTAGCACAGATACGCAGTATTTT.

The chain is built from TRBV30 and TRBJ1-1; the D gene is possibly TRBD1 (6 bases). Trimming removed 2 bases at V and 8 bases at J, with 18 bases between. Germline V gives CDR1 GTSNPN, CDR2 SVGIG (reference sequence). The CDR3 totals 14 residues. For the CDR3, the DNA is TGTGCCTGGAGTTTTGCGGGGGGGCGAGTGGAAGCTTTCTTT. Translation gives CAWSFAGGRVEAFF.

The gene calls are TRBV5-8 and TRBJ2-2; D is ambiguous. CDR3 size: 14 residues. V was cut by 0 bases and J by 6 bases, with 9 bases left in between. Germline V gene lookup returns CDR1 SGHTS and CDR2 YDEGEE. The CDR3 sequence is CASSLEGGPGELFF. The CDR3 bases are TGTGCCAGCAGCTTGGAGGGTGGACCCGGGGAGCTGTTTTTT.

This clone was found once. The rearrangement uses TRBV4-1 and TRBJ1-4, with TRBD1 identical over 7 bases. Germline lookup yields CDR1 MGHRA and CDR2 YSYEKL. V shed 3 bases and J 8 bases; nucleotides not matched to a gene: 9. The CDR3 covers 15 residues. Written as DNA, the CDR3 is TGCGCCAGCAGCCAGGGGGACAGCGTGAGGGAAAAACTGTTTTTT. Translation: CASSQGDSVREKLFF.